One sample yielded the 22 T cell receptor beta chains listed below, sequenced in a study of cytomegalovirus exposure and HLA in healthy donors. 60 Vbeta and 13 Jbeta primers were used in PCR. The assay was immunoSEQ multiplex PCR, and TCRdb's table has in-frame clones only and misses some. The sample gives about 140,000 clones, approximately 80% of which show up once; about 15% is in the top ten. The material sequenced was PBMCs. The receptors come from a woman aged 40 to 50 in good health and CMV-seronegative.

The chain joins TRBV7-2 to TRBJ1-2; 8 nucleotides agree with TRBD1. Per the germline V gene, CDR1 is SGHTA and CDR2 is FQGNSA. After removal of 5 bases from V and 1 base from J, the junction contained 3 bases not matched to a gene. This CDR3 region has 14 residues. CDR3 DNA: TGTGCCAGCAGCCCCGGACAGGGTAACTATGGCTACACCTTC. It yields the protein CASSPGQGNYGYTF.

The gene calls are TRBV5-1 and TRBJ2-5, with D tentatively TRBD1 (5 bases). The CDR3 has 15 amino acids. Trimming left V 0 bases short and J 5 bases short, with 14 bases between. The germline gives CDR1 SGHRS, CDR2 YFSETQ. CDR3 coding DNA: TGCGCCAGCAGCTTGGGGGGTGAAAAGGGGGAGACCCAGTACTTC. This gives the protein CASSLGGEKGETQYF.

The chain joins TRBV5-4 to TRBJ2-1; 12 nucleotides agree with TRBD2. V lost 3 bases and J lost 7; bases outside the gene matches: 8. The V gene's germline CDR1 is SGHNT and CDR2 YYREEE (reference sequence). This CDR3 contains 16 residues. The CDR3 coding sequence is TGTGCCAGCAGCTCTTCTAGACTAGCGGGGGTAAATGAGCAGTTCTTC. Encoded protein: CASSSSRLAGVNEQFF.

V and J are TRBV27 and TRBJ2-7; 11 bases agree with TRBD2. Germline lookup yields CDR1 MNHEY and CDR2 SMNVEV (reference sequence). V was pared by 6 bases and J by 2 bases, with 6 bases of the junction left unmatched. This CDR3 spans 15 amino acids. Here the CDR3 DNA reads TGTGCCAGCAGGAGGGGGACTAGCGGACCCTACGAGCAGTACTTC. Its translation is CASRRGTSGPYEQYF.

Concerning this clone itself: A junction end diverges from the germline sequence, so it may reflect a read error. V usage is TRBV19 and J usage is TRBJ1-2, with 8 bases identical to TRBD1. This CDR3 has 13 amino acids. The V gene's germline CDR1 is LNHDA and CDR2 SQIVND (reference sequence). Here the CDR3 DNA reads TGTGCCAGTAGTATGCGTGCAGGGGGCTATGATGCCTTC. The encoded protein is CASSMRAGGYDAF.

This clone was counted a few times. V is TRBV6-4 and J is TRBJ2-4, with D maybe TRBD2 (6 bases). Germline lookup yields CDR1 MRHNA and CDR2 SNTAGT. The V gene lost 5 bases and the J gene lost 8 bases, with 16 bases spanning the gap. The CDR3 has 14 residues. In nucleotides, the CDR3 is TGTGCCAGCAGTCGACTGGGAGGCGGGGACATTCAGTACTTC. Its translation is CASSRLGGGDIQYF.

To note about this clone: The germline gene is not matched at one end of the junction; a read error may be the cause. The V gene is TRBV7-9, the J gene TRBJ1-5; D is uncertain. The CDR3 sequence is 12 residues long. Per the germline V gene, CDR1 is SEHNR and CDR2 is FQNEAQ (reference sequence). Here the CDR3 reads CSSSLEDSPQHF. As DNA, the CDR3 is TGTTCCAGCAGCTTAGAGGACTCGCCCCAGCATTTT.

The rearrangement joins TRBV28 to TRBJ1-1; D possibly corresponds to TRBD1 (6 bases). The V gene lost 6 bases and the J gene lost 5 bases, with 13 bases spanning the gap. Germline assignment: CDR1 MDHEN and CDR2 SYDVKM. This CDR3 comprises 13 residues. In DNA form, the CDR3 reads TGTGCCAGCAGCCAGGGGAGTTTTACTGAAGCTTTCTTT. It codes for CASSQGSFTEAFF.

The CDR3 sequence is CASSRQGGQPQHF. As DNA, the CDR3 is TGTGCCAGCAGTAGACAGGGAGGTCAGCCCCAGCATTTT. The V call is TRBV6-1, the J call TRBJ1-5; 7 nucleotides align to TRBD1. J gave up 6 bases and V 5 bases, and 4 bases lay outside the gene matches. The CDR3 totals 13 residues. The germline V gene encodes CDR1 MNHNS and CDR2 SASEGT.

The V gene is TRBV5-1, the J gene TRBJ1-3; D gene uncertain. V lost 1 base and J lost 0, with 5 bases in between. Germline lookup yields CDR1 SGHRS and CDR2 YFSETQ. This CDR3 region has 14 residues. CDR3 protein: CASSLTVSGNTIYF. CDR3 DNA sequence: TGCGCCAGCAGCTTGACAGTCTCTGGAAACACCATATATTTT.

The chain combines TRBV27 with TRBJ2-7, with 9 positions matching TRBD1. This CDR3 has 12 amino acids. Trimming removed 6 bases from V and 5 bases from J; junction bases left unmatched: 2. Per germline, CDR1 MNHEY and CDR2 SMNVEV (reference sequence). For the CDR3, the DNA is TGTGCCAGCAGCGGACAGGGGAACGAGCAGTACTTC. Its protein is CASSGQGNEQYF.

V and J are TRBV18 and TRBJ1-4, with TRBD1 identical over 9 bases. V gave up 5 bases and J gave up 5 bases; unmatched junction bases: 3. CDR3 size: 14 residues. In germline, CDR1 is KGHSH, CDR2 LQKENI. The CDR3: CASSAGTGNEKLFF. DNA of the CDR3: TGTGCCAGCTCAGCCGGGACAGGGAATGAAAAACTGTTTTTT.

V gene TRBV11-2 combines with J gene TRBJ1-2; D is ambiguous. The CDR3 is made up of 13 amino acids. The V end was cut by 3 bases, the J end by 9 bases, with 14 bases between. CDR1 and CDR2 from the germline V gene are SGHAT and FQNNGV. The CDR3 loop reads CASSFTPDKRYTF. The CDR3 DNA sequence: TGTGCCAGCAGCTTCACACCAGACAAACGCTACACCTTC.

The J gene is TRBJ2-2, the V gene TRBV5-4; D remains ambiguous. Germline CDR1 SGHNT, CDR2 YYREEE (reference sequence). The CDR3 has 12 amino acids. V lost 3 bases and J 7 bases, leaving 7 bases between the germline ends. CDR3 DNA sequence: TGTGCCAGCAGCTCGGGTGTCGGGGAGCTGTTTTTT. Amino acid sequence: CASSSGVGELFF.

This CDR3 reads CASSLLRERPYEQYF. DNA of the CDR3: TGTGCCAGCAGCTTGTTGCGGGAGCGGCCATACGAGCAGTACTTC. This sequence joins TRBV5-6 and TRBJ2-7; 7 bases fit TRBD2. V shed 1 base and J 4 bases; nucleotides not matched to a gene: 8. Germline lookup yields CDR1 SGHDT and CDR2 YYEEEE. This CDR3 is 15 amino acids long.

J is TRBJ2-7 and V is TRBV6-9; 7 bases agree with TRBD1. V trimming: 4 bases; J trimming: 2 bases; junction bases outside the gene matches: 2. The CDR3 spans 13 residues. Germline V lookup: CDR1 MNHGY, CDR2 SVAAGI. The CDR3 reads CASSSDRTYEQYF. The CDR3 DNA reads TGTGCCAGCAGTTCGGACAGGACCTACGAGCAGTACTTC.

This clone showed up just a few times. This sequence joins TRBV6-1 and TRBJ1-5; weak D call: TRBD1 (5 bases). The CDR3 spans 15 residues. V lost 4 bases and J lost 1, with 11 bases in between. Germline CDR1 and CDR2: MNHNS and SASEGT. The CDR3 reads CASSGGDSSNQPQHF. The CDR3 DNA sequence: TGTGCCAGCAGTGGAGGGGACTCCAGCAATCAGCCCCAGCATTTT.

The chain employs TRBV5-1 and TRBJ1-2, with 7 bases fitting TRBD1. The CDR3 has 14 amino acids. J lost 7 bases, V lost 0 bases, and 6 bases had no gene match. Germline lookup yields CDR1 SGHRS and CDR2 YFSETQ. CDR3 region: CASSLGQGEGGYTF. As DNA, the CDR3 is TGCGCCAGCAGCTTGGGACAGGGAGAAGGTGGCTACACCTTC.

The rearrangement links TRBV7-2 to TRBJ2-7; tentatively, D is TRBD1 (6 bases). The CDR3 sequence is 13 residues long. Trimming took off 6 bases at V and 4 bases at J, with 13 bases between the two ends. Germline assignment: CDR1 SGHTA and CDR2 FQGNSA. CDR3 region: CASREGQKYEQYF. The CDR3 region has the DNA TGTGCCAGCAGAGAAGGACAGAAGTACGAGCAGTACTTC. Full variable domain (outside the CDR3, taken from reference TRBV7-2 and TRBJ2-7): GAGVSQSPSNKVTEKGKDVELRCDPISGHTALYWYRQSLGQGLEFLIYFQGNSAPDKSGLPSDRFSAERTGGSVSTLTIQRTQQEDSAVYLCASREGQKYEQYFGPGTRLTVT.

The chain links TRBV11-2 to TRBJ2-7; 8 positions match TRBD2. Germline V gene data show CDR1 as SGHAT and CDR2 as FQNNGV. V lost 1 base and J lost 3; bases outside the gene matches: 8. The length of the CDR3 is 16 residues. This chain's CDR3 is CASSLGVGLVGYEQYF. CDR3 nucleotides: TGTGCCAGCAGCTTAGGGGTGGGACTAGTTGGCTACGAGCAGTACTTC.

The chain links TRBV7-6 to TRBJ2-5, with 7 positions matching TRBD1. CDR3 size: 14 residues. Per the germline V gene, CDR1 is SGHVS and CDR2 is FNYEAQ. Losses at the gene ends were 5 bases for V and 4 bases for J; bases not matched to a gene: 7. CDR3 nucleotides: TGTGCCAGCAGCCCTACAGGGGCCGGAGAGACCCAGTACTTC. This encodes CASSPTGAGETQYF.

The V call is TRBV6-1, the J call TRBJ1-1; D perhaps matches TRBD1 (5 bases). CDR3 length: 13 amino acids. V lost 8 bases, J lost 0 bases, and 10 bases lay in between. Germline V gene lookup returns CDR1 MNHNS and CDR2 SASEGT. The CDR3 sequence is CASERQLNTEAFF. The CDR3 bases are TGTGCCAGCGAACGACAGCTGAACACTGAAGCTTTCTTT.